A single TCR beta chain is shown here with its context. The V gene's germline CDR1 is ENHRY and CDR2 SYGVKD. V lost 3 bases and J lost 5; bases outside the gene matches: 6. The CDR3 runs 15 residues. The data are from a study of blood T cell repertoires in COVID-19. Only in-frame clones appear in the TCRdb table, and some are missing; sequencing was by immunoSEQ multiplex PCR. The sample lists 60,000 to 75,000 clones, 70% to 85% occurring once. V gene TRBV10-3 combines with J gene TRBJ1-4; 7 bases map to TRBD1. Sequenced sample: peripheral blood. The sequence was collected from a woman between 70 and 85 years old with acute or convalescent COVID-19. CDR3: CAISEGQGGNEKLFF. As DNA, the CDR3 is TGTGCCATCAGTGAAGGCCAGGGGGGCAATGAAAAACTGTTTTTT.